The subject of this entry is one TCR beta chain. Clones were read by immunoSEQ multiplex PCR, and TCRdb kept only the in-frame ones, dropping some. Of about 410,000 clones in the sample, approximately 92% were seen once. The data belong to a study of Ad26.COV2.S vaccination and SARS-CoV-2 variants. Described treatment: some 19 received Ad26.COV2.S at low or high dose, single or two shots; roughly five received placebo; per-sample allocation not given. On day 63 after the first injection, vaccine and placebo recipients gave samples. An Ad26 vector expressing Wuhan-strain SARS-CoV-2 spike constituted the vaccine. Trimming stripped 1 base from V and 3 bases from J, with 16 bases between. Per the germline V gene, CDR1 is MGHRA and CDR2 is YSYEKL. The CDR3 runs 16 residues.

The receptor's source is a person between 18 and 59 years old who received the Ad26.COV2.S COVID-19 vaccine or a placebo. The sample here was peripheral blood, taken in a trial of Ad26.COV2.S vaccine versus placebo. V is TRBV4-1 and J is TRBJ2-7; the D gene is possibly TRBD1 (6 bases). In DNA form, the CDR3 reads TGCGCCAGCAGCCAAGGGTCGTACAGGGAAGTCTACGAGCAGTACTTC. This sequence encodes CASSQGSYREVYEQYF.